This T cell receptor beta chain emerged from a study of blood T cell repertoires in COVID-19. The assay was immunoSEQ multiplex PCR, and TCRdb's table has in-frame clones only and misses some. In the table there are some 270,000 clones, roughly 81% of which are singletons. From germline, CDR1 is LNHDA and CDR2 SQIVND (reference sequence). V lost 9 bases to trimming and J lost 4 bases; unmatched junction nucleotides: 10. The CDR3 is 14 residues long. Participant ages covered roughly 18 to 89 years across 24 US areas. V is TRBV19 and J is TRBJ1-2, with TRBD1 matching over 8 bases. Source material: PBMCs or T cells enriched from blood (not recorded which). The receptor comes from a woman aged 45 to 65 who had been exposed to COVID-19. The CDR3: CASLDRGDVYGYTF. CDR3 in DNA: TGTGCCAGCCTCGACAGGGGAGACGTCTATGGCTACACCTTC.